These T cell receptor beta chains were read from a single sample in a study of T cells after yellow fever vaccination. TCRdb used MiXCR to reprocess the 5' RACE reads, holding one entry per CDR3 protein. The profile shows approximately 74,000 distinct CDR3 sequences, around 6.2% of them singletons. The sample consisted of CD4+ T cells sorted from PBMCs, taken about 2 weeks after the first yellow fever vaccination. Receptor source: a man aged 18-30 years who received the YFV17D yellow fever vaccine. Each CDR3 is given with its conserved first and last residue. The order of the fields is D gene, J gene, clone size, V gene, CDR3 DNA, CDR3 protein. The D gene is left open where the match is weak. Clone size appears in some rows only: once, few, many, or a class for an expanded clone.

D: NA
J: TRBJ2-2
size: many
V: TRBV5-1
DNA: TGCGCCAGCAGCCTAAAAGATTGGGGATTTCCCGGGGAGCTGTTTTTT
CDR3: CASSLKDWGFPGELFF

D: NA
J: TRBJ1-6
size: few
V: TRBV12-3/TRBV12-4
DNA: TGTGCCAGCAGCCCCCAAAGGGATTCACCCCTCCACTTT
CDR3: CASSPQRDSPLHF

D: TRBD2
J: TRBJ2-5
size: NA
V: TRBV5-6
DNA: TGTGCCAGCAGCCTTAGCGGGGGGACTCAAGAGACCCAGTACTTC
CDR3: CASSLSGGTQETQYF

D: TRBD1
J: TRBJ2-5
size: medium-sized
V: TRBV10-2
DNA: TGCGCCAGCAGCGACAGGGACAGGGGAGGAGAGACCCAGTACTTC
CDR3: CASSDRDRGGETQYF

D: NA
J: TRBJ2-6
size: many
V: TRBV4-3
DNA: TGCGCCAGCAGCCAAGATCTCGGATCCTCTGGGGCCAACGTCCTGACTTTC
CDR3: CASSQDLGSSGANVLTF

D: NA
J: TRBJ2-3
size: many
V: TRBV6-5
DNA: TGTGCCAGCAGTTACCAGGTGTTTAAGGGGAGTGCAGATACGCAGTATTTT
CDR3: CASSYQVFKGSADTQYF

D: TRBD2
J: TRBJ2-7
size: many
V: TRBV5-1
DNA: TGCGCCAGCAGTCTGAGACGGGGGGTCACCGTCCACGAGCAGTACTTC
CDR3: CASSLRRGVTVHEQYF

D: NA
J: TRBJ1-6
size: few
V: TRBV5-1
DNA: TGCGCCAGCAGCTTGGAGGCGATAGGTAATTCACCCCTCCACTTT
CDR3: CASSLEAIGNSPLHF

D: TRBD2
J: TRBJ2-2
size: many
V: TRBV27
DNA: TGTGCCACGGGACTATGGCAGTTGAACACCGGGGAGCTGTTTTTT
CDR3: CATGLWQLNTGELFF

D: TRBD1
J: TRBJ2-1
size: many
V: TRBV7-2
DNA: TGTGCCAGCAGCTACAACACCTTGGACAGGGCGGGTGAGCAGTTCTTC
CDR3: CASSYNTLDRAGEQFF

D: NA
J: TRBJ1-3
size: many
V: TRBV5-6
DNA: TGTGCCAGCAGCTTGGTTTCATTCGGGGGCAACACCATATATTTT
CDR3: CASSLVSFGGNTIYF

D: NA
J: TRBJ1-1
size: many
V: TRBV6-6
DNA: TGTGCCAGCAGAGCTGACAGGATGAGCATGAACACTGAAGCTTTCTTT
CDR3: CASRADRMSMNTEAFF

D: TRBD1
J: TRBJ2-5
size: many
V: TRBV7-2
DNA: TGTGCCAGCAGCTCGGGACAGGGGGCTACCCAGTACTTC
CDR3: CASSSGQGATQYF

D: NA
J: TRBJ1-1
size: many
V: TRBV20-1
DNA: TGCAGTGCTTGCAGGGAATTGGGTGAAGCTTTCTTT
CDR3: CSACRELGEAFF

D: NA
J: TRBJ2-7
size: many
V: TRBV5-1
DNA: TGCGCCAGCAGCTTGCTTCAAGAAGACCCGTCCCCCACTTACGAGCAGTACTTC
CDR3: CASSLLQEDPSPTYEQYF

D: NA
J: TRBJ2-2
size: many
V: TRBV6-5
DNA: TGTGCCAGCAGGACACCCCTACGGGGGAACACCGGGGAGCTGTTTTTT
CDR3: CASRTPLRGNTGELFF

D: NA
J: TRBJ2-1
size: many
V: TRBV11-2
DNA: TGTGCCAGCAGTCGCACCCGCCGGGACACCCTTCGTTTCTTC
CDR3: CASSRTRRDTLRFF

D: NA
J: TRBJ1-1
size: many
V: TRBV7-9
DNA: TGTGCCAGCAGCTCGCAAACAGGTGGCACTGAAGCTTTCTTT
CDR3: CASSSQTGGTEAFF

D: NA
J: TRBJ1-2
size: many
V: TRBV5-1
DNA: TGCGCCAGCAGCTTGGAGCCAGGGAGCTATGGCTACACCTTC
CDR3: CASSLEPGSYGYTF

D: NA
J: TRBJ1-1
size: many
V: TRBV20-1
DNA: TGCAGTGCTAGAGATCAACAGCGGCGGACTGAAGCTTTCTTT
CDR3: CSARDQQRRTEAFF

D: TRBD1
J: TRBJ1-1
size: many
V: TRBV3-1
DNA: TGTGCCAGCAGCCAAGGGACAGGGAGCACTGAAGCTTTCTTT
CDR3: CASSQGTGSTEAFF

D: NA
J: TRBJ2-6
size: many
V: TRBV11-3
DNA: TGTGCCAGCAGCCCCCCTGGGGCCAACGTCCTGACTTTC
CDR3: CASSPPGANVLTF

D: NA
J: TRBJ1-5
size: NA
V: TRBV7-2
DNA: TGTGCCAGCAGCCCCGGGACTGCCCGCGAGGAGCCCCAGCATTTT
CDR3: CASSPGTAREEPQHF

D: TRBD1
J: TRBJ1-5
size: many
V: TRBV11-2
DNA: TGTGCCAGCAGCTTTTTACAGGGGAATCAGCCCCAGCATTTT
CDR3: CASSFLQGNQPQHF

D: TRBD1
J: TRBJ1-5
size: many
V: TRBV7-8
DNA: TGTGCCAGCAGCACCGAAGGACAGGGGGGCAATCAGCCCCAGCATTTT
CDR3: CASSTEGQGGNQPQHF

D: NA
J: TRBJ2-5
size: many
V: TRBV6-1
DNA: TGTGCCAGCAAGCAGGGAAGGCACCAAGAGACCCAGTACTTC
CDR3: CASKQGRHQETQYF

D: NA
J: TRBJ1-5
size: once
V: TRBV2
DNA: TGTGCCATCTGTTTATCGGCGGGAGACAATCAGCCCCAGCATTTT
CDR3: CAICLSAGDNQPQHF

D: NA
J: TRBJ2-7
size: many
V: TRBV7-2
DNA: TGTGCCAGCAGCTTAAGTGGGGGGATCTACGAGCAGTACTTC
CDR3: CASSLSGGIYEQYF

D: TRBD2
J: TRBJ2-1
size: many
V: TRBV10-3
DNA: TGTGCCATCAGAGGGACTAGGGGAGACAATGAGCAGTTCTTC
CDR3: CAIRGTRGDNEQFF

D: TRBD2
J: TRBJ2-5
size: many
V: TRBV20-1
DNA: TGCAGTGCTAGGGGACTAGGGGAGACCCAGTACTTC
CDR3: CSARGLGETQYF

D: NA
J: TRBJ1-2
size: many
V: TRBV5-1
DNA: TGCGCCAGCAGCTTGGTGTCTGTGGGTAACTATGGCTACACCTTC
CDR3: CASSLVSVGNYGYTF

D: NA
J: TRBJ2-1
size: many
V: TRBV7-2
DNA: TGTGCCAGCAGCTCCCGAGGGGGGGGGAAGTTGCAGGAGCAGTTCTTC
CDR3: CASSSRGGGKLQEQFF

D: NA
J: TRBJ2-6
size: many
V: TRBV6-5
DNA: TGTGCCAGCAGTTATCGTGGGGCAGGGCTTGTTCTGGCCAACGTCCTGACTTTC
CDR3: CASSYRGAGLVLANVLTF

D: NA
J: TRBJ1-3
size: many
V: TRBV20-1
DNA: TGCAGTGCTAGCGGGTACTCTGGAAACACCATATATTTT
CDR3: CSASGYSGNTIYF

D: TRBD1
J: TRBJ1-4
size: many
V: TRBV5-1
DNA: TGCGCCAGCAGCAAAACCGGGACAGCGAATGAAAAACTGTTTTTT
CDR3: CASSKTGTANEKLFF

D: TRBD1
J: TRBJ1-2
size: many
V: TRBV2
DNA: TGTGCCAGCAGTGGAGAGACAGGGGGTTACTATGGCTACACCTTC
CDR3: CASSGETGGYYGYTF

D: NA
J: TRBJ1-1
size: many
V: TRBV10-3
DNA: TGTGCCATCAGACAGGGCGCCACTGAAGCTTTCTTT
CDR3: CAIRQGATEAFF

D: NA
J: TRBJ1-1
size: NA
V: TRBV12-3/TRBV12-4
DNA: TGTGCCAGCAGTTTGGGGACTTGGAACACTGAAGCTTTCTTT
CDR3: CASSLGTWNTEAFF

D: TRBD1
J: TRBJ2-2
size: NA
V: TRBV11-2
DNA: TGTGCCAGCAGCGCTAGACAGGGGGCGACCGGGGAGCTGTTTTTT
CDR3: CASSARQGATGELFF

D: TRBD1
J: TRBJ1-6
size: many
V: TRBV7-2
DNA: TGTGCCAGCAGCCTTCTTAATACAGGGGACTCACCCCTCCACTTT
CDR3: CASSLLNTGDSPLHF

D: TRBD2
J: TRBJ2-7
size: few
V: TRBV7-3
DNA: TGTGCCAGCAGCTTGCAAGCGGGGGCCTACGAGCAGTACTTC
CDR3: CASSLQAGAYEQYF

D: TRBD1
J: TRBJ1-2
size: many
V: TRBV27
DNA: TGTGCCAGCAGTTTCGGACAGGGGGCTTTTGGCTACACCTTC
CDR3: CASSFGQGAFGYTF

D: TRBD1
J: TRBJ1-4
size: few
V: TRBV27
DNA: TGTGCCAGCAGTTCGACAGGGGATAATGAAAAACTGTTTTTT
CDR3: CASSSTGDNEKLFF

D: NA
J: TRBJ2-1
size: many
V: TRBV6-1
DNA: TGTGCCAGCAGGCCGGTAGGCAGCTCCTACAATGAGCAGTTCTTC
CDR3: CASRPVGSSYNEQFF

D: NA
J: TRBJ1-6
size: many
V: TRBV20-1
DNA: TGCAGTGCTAGCCATGGGCTCGGGCGGTCACCCCTCCACTTT
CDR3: CSASHGLGRSPLHF

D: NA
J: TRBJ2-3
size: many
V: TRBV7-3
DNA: TGTGCCAGCAGCTCCGGACCCATAGATACGCAGTATTTT
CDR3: CASSSGPIDTQYF

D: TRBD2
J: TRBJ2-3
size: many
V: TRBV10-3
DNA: TGTGCCATCGGGTCGCCTTTTATGCGGGGGACCCCAGATACGCAGTATTTT
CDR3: CAIGSPFMRGTPDTQYF

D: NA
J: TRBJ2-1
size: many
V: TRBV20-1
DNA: TGCAGTGCTAGAGAGGGGGGAGAGCAGTTCTTC
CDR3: CSAREGGEQFF

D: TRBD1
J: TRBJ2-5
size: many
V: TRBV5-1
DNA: TGCGCCAGCAGCCCTGGACAGGGGGCAGCCTGGTACTGGGAGACCCAGTACTTC
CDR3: CASSPGQGAAWYWETQYF

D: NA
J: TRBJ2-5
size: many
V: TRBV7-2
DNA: TGTGCCAGCAGCCTCAACCCGTACCAAGAGACCCAGTACTTC
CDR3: CASSLNPYQETQYF

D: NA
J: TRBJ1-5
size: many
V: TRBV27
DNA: TGTGCCAGCAGTTTAGGGTACCAGGGAGGTCAGCCCCAGCATTTT
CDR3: CASSLGYQGGQPQHF

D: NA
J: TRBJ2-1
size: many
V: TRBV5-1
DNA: TGCGCCAGCAGCGGGGGGGCAGGCGCCCCAGAGCAGTTCTTC
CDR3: CASSGGAGAPEQFF